The source of this T cell receptor beta chain is a study of cytotoxic CD8 clonotypes in ibrutinib-treated CLL. Comments on this clone: Its antigen remains unidentified.

General study points: In comparison with age-matched healthy donors, baseline clonality was higher and tracked circulating CD8+ T-cell counts.

The repertoire was sequenced with immunoSEQ multiplex PCR; TCRdb's copy has only in-frame clones and lacks some. Among about 200,000 clones listed, about 72% were seen once. This CDR3 contains 14 residues. V lost 1 base and J 4 bases, leaving 8 bases between the germline ends. Germline assignment: CDR1 SGHRS and CDR2 YFSETQ. V usage is TRBV5-1 and J usage is TRBJ2-2, with D possibly matching TRBD1 (6 bases). The sample consisted of PBMCs, taken after 24 months of ibrutinib treatment. The TCR was taken from a human donor with chronic lymphocytic leukemia. In DNA, the CDR3 is TGCGCCAGCAGCTTGCGGACAGTCACCGGGGAGCTGTTTTTT. Encoded protein: CASSLRTVTGELFF.